These 32 T cell receptor beta chains came from one sample sequenced in a study of shared clonotypes between healthy human individuals (dated by TCRdb to 2020 to 2022). The method behind the library was the immunoSEQ multiplex PCR assay. TCRdb carries this immuneACCESS record with in-frame sequences only. Its versions omit some clonotypes, under half of them owing to an unresolved V gene in the studies checked, with the rest unexplained. This sample is represented by around 2.1 million clones; about 92% of them were singletons. 1.5% to 2% of the sample rests with the top ten. For the CD8 naive samples, CD45RO-negative cells were positively selected for CCR7, yielding a CD45RA+CCR7+ population from which TemRA cells were excluded. Sequencing was performed on naive CD8+ T cells from PBMCs. The cell subset or site label corresponds to: CD45RA+CCR7+. These receptors were taken from a young man in good health. Some clones in this sample may be carry-over from other donors' samples.

The CDR3, as DNA: TGTGCCATCACCCTGGGGGGGTTTAACACTGAAGCTTTCTTT. Amino acids: CAITLGGFNTEAFF. The chain joins TRBV10-3 to TRBJ1-1; possibly TRBD1 for D (5 bases). CDR3 length: 14 residues. V shed 7 bases and J shed 2 bases, with 14 bases lying between them. Germline lookup yields CDR1 ENHRY and CDR2 SYGVKD.

The chain uses TRBV7-8 and TRBJ1-5; tentatively, D is TRBD1 (6 bases). CDR3 length equals 14 residues. Trimming stripped 4 bases from V and 11 bases from J, with 18 bases between. Germline loops: CDR1 SGHVS, CDR2 FQNEAQ. This CDR3 reads CASSSWTDPSAQHF. The CDR3 coding sequence is TGTGCCAGCAGCTCCTGGACAGACCCTTCGGCCCAGCATTTT.

Of note for this clone: Since a much larger clone is just one base distant, this may be a read error. The sample holds other DNA sequences that translate to the same CDR3. CDR3 in amino acids: CASSFGSSYEQYF. The CDR3 DNA follows: TGTGCCAGCAGCTTCGGGAGCTCCTACGAGCAGTACTTC. This chain uses TRBV7-3 with TRBJ2-7; weak D call: TRBD2 (6 bases). The germline V gene has CDR1 SGHTA and CDR2 FQGTGA. Trimming left V 3 bases short and J 0 bases short, with 6 bases between. CDR3 size: 13 residues.

The V and J genes are TRBV11-2 and TRBJ2-7; 9 bases align to TRBD1. Germline V gene data show CDR1 as SGHAT and CDR2 as FQNNGV. CDR3 size: 14 residues. Trimming at V came to 3 bases and at J to 5 bases, leaving 5 bases not matched to a gene. The CDR3 loop reads CASSFGTGIHEQYF. The CDR3 region has the DNA TGTGCCAGCAGCTTCGGGACAGGGATCCACGAGCAGTACTTC.

Concerning this clone: At one of its ends the junction is not consistent with the germline gene, which may arise from a read error. V usage is TRBV13 and J usage is TRBJ1-3; D not resolved. Germline CDR1 and CDR2: PRHDT and FYEKMQ (reference sequence). The CDR3 sequence is 13 residues long. The CDR3 reads CASSLENDHPSTF. CDR3 coding DNA: TGTGCCAGCAGCTTAGAGAATGACCACCCAAGCACTTTT.

The V gene is TRBV7-9, the J gene TRBJ2-7, with D tentatively TRBD1 or TRBD2 (5 bases each). This CDR3 is 13 amino acids long. Per germline, CDR1 SEHNR and CDR2 FQNEAQ (reference sequence). V was pared by 4 bases and J by 6 bases, with 13 bases between. CDR3 in DNA: TGTGCCAGCAGCTACGGGACCCTCGGCGAGCAGTACTTC. Protein sequence: CASSYGTLGEQYF.

The chain links TRBV4-1 to TRBJ2-1; D is undetermined. The ends were cut back, 0 bases at V and 5 bases at J, with 14 bases in the middle. There are 16 residues in the CDR3. CDR1 and CDR2 from the germline V gene are MGHRA and YSYEKL. The chain's CDR3 is CASSQDLEGVHNEQFF. The CDR3 coding sequence is TGCGCCAGCAGCCAAGATTTAGAAGGAGTACACAATGAGCAGTTCTTC.

The genes are TRBV19 and TRBJ2-1; TRBD2 matches at 8 bases. J lost 0 bases, V lost 7 bases, and 8 bases had no gene match. Germline V gives CDR1 LNHDA, CDR2 SQIVND (reference sequence). There are 16 residues in the CDR3. CDR3: CASTRTSWSSYNEQFF. The CDR3, as DNA: TGTGCCAGTACCAGGACTAGCTGGAGCTCCTACAATGAGCAGTTCTTC.

The genes are TRBV7-8 and TRBJ2-2; TRBD2 matches at 10 bases. There are 16 residues in the CDR3. Germline CDR1 reads SGHVS; CDR2 reads FQNEAQ. V shed 3 bases and J 5 bases; nucleotides not matched to a gene: 6. The CDR3 DNA reads TGTGCCAGCAGCTTGCTAGCGGGAGTTAAGACCGGGGAGCTGTTTTTT. It codes for CASSLLAGVKTGELFF.

V gene TRBV11-2 combines with J gene TRBJ2-5; tentative D call: TRBD2 (7 bases). Trimming pared 4 bases from V and 4 bases from J, leaving 19 bases between. In germline, CDR1 is SGHAT, CDR2 FQNNGV. The CDR3 is 16 residues long. The DNA of the CDR3 is TGTGCCAGCAGCTCCCAGACGGGGGGCCCCACAGAGACCCAGTACTTC. It codes for CASSSQTGGPTETQYF. Full variable domain (rest looked up from reference TRBV11-2 and TRBJ2-5): EAGVAQSPRYKIIEKRQSVAFWCNPISGHATLYWYQQILGQGPKLLIQFQNNGVVDDSQLPKDRFSAERLKGVDSTLKIQPAKLEDSAVYLCASSSQTGGPTETQYFGPGTRLLVL.

This clone has a handful of counts. V and J are TRBV28 and TRBJ1-5; 11 bases are shared with TRBD1. V was pared by 4 bases and J by 6 bases, with 11 bases of the junction left unmatched. In germline, CDR1 is MDHEN, CDR2 SYDVKM. There are 17 residues in the CDR3. The CDR3 nucleotides are TGTGCCAGCAGTTCGCCGCGTGGACAGGGGGCAAGTCAGCCCCAGCATTTT. Translation gives CASSSPRGQGASQPQHF.

The DNA of the CDR3 is TGCGCCAGCAGCTTAGAGGCAGTTGGCAGGGGAGTTACCGGGGAGCTGTTTTTT. Its translation is CASSLEAVGRGVTGELFF. The V and J genes are TRBV5-1 and TRBJ2-2; D possibly corresponds to TRBD1 (6 bases). The CDR3 runs 18 residues. Deletions cut 2 bases from V and 5 bases from J, with 22 bases between. Germline V gene lookup returns CDR1 SGHRS and CDR2 YFSETQ.

The chain has TRBV11-2 and TRBJ1-1; a weak D match, TRBD1 (5 bases). Germline values: CDR1 SGHAT, CDR2 FQNNGV. Trimming stripped 7 bases from V and 1 base from J, with 13 bases between. This CDR3 spans 14 amino acids. CDR3 in DNA: TGTGCCAGCACCGATATGGGGGGGAACACTGAAGCTTTCTTT. Amino acids: CASTDMGGNTEAFF. Supplemented by reference TRBV11-2 and TRBJ1-1, the full variable domain reads EAGVAQSPRYKIIEKRQSVAFWCNPISGHATLYWYQQILGQGPKLLIQFQNNGVVDDSQLPKDRFSAERLKGVDSTLKIQPAKLEDSAVYLCASTDMGGNTEAFFGQGTRLTVV.

The chain is built from TRBV19 and TRBJ1-4; no firm D call. The CDR3 consists of 13 residues. The V and J ends lost 8 bases and 8 bases respectively, with 15 bases between them. The germline V gene has CDR1 LNHDA and CDR2 SQIVND (reference sequence). In nucleotides, the CDR3 is TGTGCCAGTGACGGCGGGCTCCGGGAAAAACTGTTTTTT. Its translation is CASDGGLREKLFF.

Details on this clone: Within the sample, other DNA sequences also encode this same CDR3. The chain links TRBV7-9 to TRBJ2-7; D ambiguous. CDR3 length: 12 residues. Deletions cut 5 bases from V and 5 bases from J, with 10 bases between. Germline values: CDR1 SEHNR, CDR2 FQNEAQ (reference sequence). CDR3: CASSPPVDEQYF. As DNA, the CDR3 is TGTGCCAGCAGCCCGCCGGTAGACGAGCAGTACTTC.

The chain uses TRBV5-6 and TRBJ2-1; TRBD2 matches at 10 bases. The germline V gene encodes CDR1 SGHDT and CDR2 YYEEEE. Trimming cost V 3 bases and J 2 bases; bases outside gene matches: 5. The CDR3 is 16 amino acids. CDR3 in amino acids: CASSSIAGGAYNEQFF. In DNA, the CDR3 is TGTGCCAGCAGCTCGATAGCGGGAGGAGCCTACAATGAGCAGTTCTTC.

The V gene is TRBV11-2, the J gene TRBJ2-5; no definite D call. CDR1 and CDR2 from the germline V gene are SGHAT and FQNNGV. The CDR3 runs to 12 residues. V was cut by 6 bases and J by 4 bases, with 9 bases left in between. The CDR3 bases are TGTGCCAGCAGTTCCCTTCCAGAGACCCAGTACTTC. As protein: CASSSLPETQYF.

This rearrangement joins TRBV19 to TRBJ2-5, with D unclear. This CDR3 is built from 13 residues. The germline V gene encodes CDR1 LNHDA and CDR2 SQIVND (reference sequence). V was trimmed by 7 bases and J by 1 base, leaving 10 bases between them. This chain's CDR3 is CASTGRSQETQYF. In nucleotides, the CDR3 is TGTGCCAGTACCGGCAGGTCCCAAGAGACCCAGTACTTC.

V and J are TRBV5-1 and TRBJ2-3; no clear D. The CDR3 is made up of 15 amino acids. In germline, CDR1 is SGHRS, CDR2 YFSETQ. With 4 bases removed from V and 0 bases from J, the gap between germline ends came to 12 bases. Written as DNA, the CDR3 is TGCGCCAGCAGCCCTGGTCTACTTAGCACAGATACGCAGTATTTT. Translating it yields CASSPGLLSTDTQYF.

The chain employs TRBV19 and TRBJ1-1; 10 bases fit TRBD1. Germline CDR1 and CDR2: LNHDA and SQIVND (reference sequence). The CDR3 totals 15 residues. Trimming removed 6 bases from V and 2 bases from J; junction bases left unmatched: 6. For the CDR3, the DNA is TGTGCCAGTAGGGGGACAGGGGACGAAAACACTGAAGCTTTCTTT. Its protein is CASRGTGDENTEAFF. The complete variable domain, with remaining parts taken from reference TRBV19 and TRBJ1-1, reads DGGITQSPKYLFRKEGQNVTLSCEQNLNHDAMYWYRQDPGQGLRLIYYSQIVNDFQKGDIAEGYSVSREKKESFPLTVTSAQKNPTAFYLCASRGTGDENTEAFFGQGTRLTVV.

This chain's CDR3 is CASSEFYGGVEQFF. The CDR3 DNA reads as TGTGCCAGCAGTGAATTTTACGGTGGGGTTGAGCAGTTCTTC. The chain carries TRBV2 and TRBJ2-1; no clear D. Germline V CDR1 and CDR2: SNHLY, FYNNEI. This CDR3 contains 14 residues. V was clipped by 2 bases and J by 9 bases, with 14 bases between them. The full variable domain, with the rest looked up from reference TRBV2 and TRBJ2-1, is EPEVTQTPSHQVTQMGQEVILRCVPISNHLYFYWYRQILGQKVEFLVSFYNNEISEKSEIFDDQFSVERPDGSNFTLKIRSTKLEDSAMYFCASSEFYGGVEQFFGPGTRLTVL.

The V call is TRBV6-5, the J call TRBJ2-7; D is possibly TRBD1 (6 bases). V was pared by 0 bases and J by 3 bases, with 15 bases between. This CDR3 spans 16 amino acids. Germline CDR1 reads MNHEY; CDR2 reads SVGAGI. CDR3 sequence reads: CASSYSHGQLHYEQYF. CDR3 coding DNA: TGTGCCAGCAGTTACTCCCATGGACAGCTACACTACGAGCAGTACTTC.

The chain links TRBV5-6 to TRBJ2-7; D is possibly TRBD1 or TRBD2 (5 bases each). CDR1 is SGHDT and CDR2 is YYEEEE in the germline V gene. There are 15 residues in the CDR3. V lost 4 bases and J 2 bases, leaving 16 bases between the germline ends. The CDR3 reads CASSLWDGPAYEQYF. As DNA, the CDR3 is TGTGCCAGCAGCCTATGGGACGGACCAGCCTACGAGCAGTACTTC.

The rearrangement joins TRBV25-1 to TRBJ1-2; 8 bases map to TRBD1. The CDR3 has 13 residues. The V segment lost 4 bases and the J segment 8 bases; nucleotides outside the gene matches: 6. Looked up from germline, CDR1 is MGHDK and CDR2 is SYGVNS. The CDR3 spells CASSADRAGGYTF. The CDR3, as DNA: TGTGCCAGCAGTGCGGACAGGGCCGGCGGCTACACCTTC.

This clone was seen a single time. V gene TRBV27 combines with J gene TRBJ2-7; 12 nucleotides agree with TRBD2. The J segment lost 4 bases and the V segment lost 4 bases, leaving 8 bases of the junction unmatched. CDR1 and CDR2 from the germline V gene are MNHEY and SMNVEV (reference sequence). This CDR3 contains 16 residues. CDR3 coding DNA: TGTGCCAGCAGTTCGCCTCGGACTAGCGGGAATTACGAGCAGTACTTC. It specifies CASSSPRTSGNYEQYF.

The gene calls are TRBV15 and TRBJ2-2; TRBD2 matches 9 bases. Looked up from germline, CDR1 is LNHNV and CDR2 is YYDKDF (reference sequence). The CDR3 extends over 17 amino acids. With V trimmed by 3 bases and J by 3 bases, 8 bases remained unmatched. CDR3 in amino acids: CATSRGLRLADTGELFF. CDR3 in DNA: TGTGCCACCAGCAGGGGGTTACGACTAGCGGACACCGGGGAGCTGTTTTTT.

The rearrangement joins TRBV7-9 to TRBJ2-3, with D perhaps TRBD2 (6 bases). CDR1 is SEHNR and CDR2 is FQNEAQ in the germline V gene (reference sequence). V gave up 1 base and J gave up 0 bases, with 11 bases separating them. This CDR3 is built from 16 residues. CDR3 sequence (DNA): TGTGCCAGCAGCTTAGGTGGGACTGGCAGCACAGATACGCAGTATTTT. Protein product: CASSLGGTGSTDTQYF.

This clone was counted a single time. The chain carries TRBV7-6 and TRBJ1-5, with 10 bases matching TRBD1. This CDR3 is 14 amino acids long. Germline trimming cut 8 bases from V and 5 bases from J; bases unmatched to any gene: 6. Per germline, CDR1 SGHVS and CDR2 FNYEAQ. The CDR3 nucleotides are TGTGCCAGCGGGACAGGGGAAGACGATCAGCCCCAGCATTTT. Its translation is CASGTGEDDQPQHF.

This clone appeared once. The genes are TRBV19 and TRBJ2-7; D may be TRBD1 (6 bases). The V end lost 10 bases, the J end lost 5 bases, and 18 bases lay between the germline ends. CDR1 is LNHDA and CDR2 is SQIVND in the germline V gene (reference sequence). CDR3 length: 13 residues. The chain's CDR3 is CATHQQGGNEQYF. In DNA form, the CDR3 reads TGTGCCACCCATCAACAGGGTGGGAACGAGCAGTACTTC.

The J gene is TRBJ1-4, the V gene TRBV7-9, with unresolved D. There are 12 residues in the CDR3. CDR1 and CDR2 from the germline V gene are SEHNR and FQNEAQ (reference sequence). V dropped 5 bases and J dropped 7 bases, with 8 bases sitting between them. Here the CDR3 DNA reads TGTGCCAGCAGCGGCACCGTTGAAAAACTGTTTTTT. Translated: CASSGTVEKLFF.

In regard to this clone: The sample contains more than one DNA sequence encoding this CDR3. V gene TRBV30 combines with J gene TRBJ2-1, with D perhaps TRBD1 or TRBD2 (5 bases each). CDR3 length: 17 residues. Germline V lookup: CDR1 GTSNPN, CDR2 SVGIG (reference sequence). Trimming removed 1 base from V and 4 bases from J, with 20 bases in between. CDR3 bases: TGTGCCTGGAGTGCCAAATTCCCCGCCGAGGGGTACAATGAGCAGTTCTTC. Protein: CAWSAKFPAEGYNEQFF.

V gene TRBV2 combines with J gene TRBJ2-5; a weak D match, TRBD2 (5 bases). The CDR3 is made up of 15 amino acids. V lost 3 bases to trimming and J lost 0 bases, with 11 bases between them. Germline CDR1 reads SNHLY; CDR2 reads FYNNEI. The CDR3 spells CASSDEAENQETQYF. The CDR3 DNA reads TGTGCCAGCAGTGACGAAGCGGAAAACCAAGAGACCCAGTACTTC.